This TCR beta chain was recorded in a study of immune evolution from preneoplasia to lung adenocarcinoma (dated by TCRdb to about 2021). General notes on the study: HLA loss of heterozygosity was found in 7% of AIS, roughly 15% of MIA and 33% of ADC lesions, and in no AAH lesions. Immune contexture across lung adenocarcinoma precursors and invasive adenocarcinoma was profiled using immune gene expression, TCR sequencing and multiplex immunofluorescence. Resected precursor lesions (AAH, AIS, MIA) and invasive adenocarcinomas were compared against paired morphologically normal lung tissue. The sample size was set by how many specimens were available, not by a prior power calculation. The immune data were integrated with whole exome sequencing and methylation data obtained from the same cohort of nodules. The overall cohort was made up of over 40 patients with pulmonary nodules who had surgical resection. TCR sequencing data came from about 52 patients. According to the study, around 100 samples were used for TCR sequencing. POLYSOLVER was used to infer Class I HLA alleles from exome data, and LOHHLA was used to detect allele-specific HLA loss. What the study reported, not specific to this receptor: The findings reflected association rather than direct causation, and larger cohorts with long-term follow-up and longitudinal biopsies were considered necessary. Normal lung had the highest top T cell clone frequencies, and these frequencies appeared to fall progressively from AAH through AIS, MIA and invasive adenocarcinoma. Clonality was highest in normal lung, while later-stage lesions appeared to have lower clonality but higher T cell density and diversity. Compared with EGFR-mutant or double wild-type lesions, KRAS-mutant nodules had the highest T cell clonality. Because every patient came from Japan and China, how well the results apply to Western populations was uncertain.

The CDR3 runs 14 amino acids, cysteine and phenylalanine included. The kept DNA is CDR3 alone, 42 bases in frame from the first base. For this chain, trimming is 7 bases at the V end and 3 bases at the J end, and the number of junction bases without a gene match is 2. CDR1 and CDR2 are read off the germline V gene as MNHEY and SVGAGI. On this clone itself: The antigen it recognizes is unknown. Base qualities are not recorded, but no much larger clone differs from it by a single base.

TCR beta CDR3 regions were sequenced from DNA using the immunoSEQ hsTCRbeta Kit. As for how the authors treated the data: TCR sequencing data were analysed with the ImmunoSEQ Analyzer. T cell clonality was defined as 1 minus Pielou's evenness, calculated on productive rearrangements. The inverse Simpson index, applied to productive templates, was used to measure T cell diversity. T cell density was TCR beta template counts normalized to usable DNA, estimated by amplifying and sequencing housekeeping genes. Two-sided Kruskal-Wallis tests were used to compare TCR metrics between histologic stages. In TCRdb, the immuneACCESS table is reduced to in-frame sequences with V and J assigned. These tables do not hold every clone; where another copy was compared, an unresolved V gene accounts for under half, and the others remain unexplained. V, J and clone size are taken as reported in that table, and D and trimming were inferred from the DNA itself. The sample includes fewer than 50,000 clones, with under 80% observed a single time. The ten largest clones take up roughly 4.7% of the sample.

The patients had resection in Japan or China between about 2013 and 2018. Two lung cancer pathologists independently reviewed H&E slides to confirm the histologic diagnosis of every case. Premalignant or tumor cells were enriched for nucleic acid extraction by macro-dissection performed after pathologic assessment. DNA was isolated from FFPE tissue using the AllPrep DNA/RNA FFPE Kit. Recombination linked TRBV6-5 to TRBJ2-3, with TRBD1 matching 12 junction bases. This sequence was found in a person in their sixties with lung adenocarcinoma. Sequenced input: FFPE invasive lung adenocarcinoma tissue. The cell subset or site label, as the study defines it: frankly invasive lung adenocarcinoma (ADC). The DNA sequence is TGTGCCAGCAAGGGACAGGGGGCGACAGATACGCAGTATTTT. Translated, it gives CASKGQGATDTQYF.